This entry concerns a single TCR beta chain. The antigen is undetermined. These data are taken from a study of cytomegalovirus exposure and HLA in healthy donors. Study-level points and caveats: Looking again later, the authors saw that most CMV-associated TCR beta chains seemed HLA-restricted. A few CMV-associated chains proved CMV antigen-specific in vitro.

V was clipped by 7 bases and J by 0 bases, with 13 bases between them. The CDR3 length is 14 residues. Germline lookup yields CDR1 MNHNS and CDR2 SASEGT. Primers for the PCR totalled 60 Vbeta and 13 Jbeta. Sequencing used immunoSEQ multiplex PCR; TCRdb keeps in-frame clones, though not all of them. The repertoire consists of some 190,000 clones, with about four fifths occurring once and the leading ten covering over 4%. This TCR was recovered from a man between 25 and 39 years old in good health and CMV-seropositive. The J gene is TRBJ2-7, the V gene TRBV6-1, with a possible D match to TRBD1 (5 bases). Sequenced: PBMCs. The CDR3 sequence is CASKPRVTSYEQYF. CDR3 DNA: TGTGCCAGCAAGCCCAGGGTTACCTCCTACGAGCAGTACTTC.